This T cell receptor beta chain was recovered during a study of cytomegalovirus exposure and HLA in healthy donors. The CDR3 is 16 residues long. Looked up from germline, CDR1 is SGHRS and CDR2 is YFSETQ. V lost 4 bases and J lost 0; bases outside the gene matches: 8. The PCR was carried out with 60 Vbeta primers and 13 Jbeta primers. This table comes from immunoSEQ multiplex PCR, and its TCRdb copy is limited to in-frame clones, with some not included. The sample includes fewer than 200,000 clones, more than 75% seen only once; the top ten take about 2.7%. The TCR comes from a man younger than 45 in good health and CMV-seropositive. The sample taken for sequencing was PBMCs. This chain uses TRBV5-1 with TRBJ2-7; 9 bases line up with TRBD1. The DNA of the CDR3 is TGCGCCAGCAGCGCTACGTTGGGACAGGGCTCCTACGAGCAGTACTTC. Protein: CASSATLGQGSYEQYF.